This T cell receptor beta chain was profiled in a study of cytomegalovirus exposure and HLA in healthy donors (dated by TCRdb to the late 2010s). For the study in its entirety: In an earlier analysis of under 750 of the donors, around 300 Gb of sequence data and just under 120 million unique TCR beta sequences from 180 million or so T cells were reported. Every repertoire in the discovery cohort had been generated on one and the same sequencing platform. The number of typed donors differed by locus: about 620-630 for A, B, C, DRB1 and DQB1; roughly 510 for DQA1; 606 for DPA1; and some 430 for DPB1. Donor age, sex, ethnicity and CMV serostatus were compiled together with the repertoire data. An early release that covered 500 to 800 HLA-typed donors contained approximately 320 gigabases of sequencing data and some 87 million unique TCR sequences. In the later analysis, no new phenotypic data were used to find candidate immune exposures; instead, reliance was placed on TCR beta sequences and their occurrence across donors. A later analysis re-examined previously published TCR beta repertoires from roughly 650 donors and added high-resolution HLA genotyping to investigate patterns of TCR occurrence. Of the 350 to 400 genotyped donors, approximately 82% fell in the genetic ancestry cluster associated with self-reported Caucasian donors. In addition to the first cohort of around 670 subjects, a separate validation cohort of 130 or so different subjects was used. In an earlier analysis of a few hundred of the donors, high-throughput TCR beta sequencing was used to judge whether each TCR beta V gene segment behaved as functional or pseudogenic. High-throughput TCR immunosequencing, statistical association of individual TCRs with disease status, and machine learning were combined to predict cytomegalovirus infection status. Roughly five DR-DQ haplotypes were treated as single units for association and clustering because of strong linkage in the cohort. The T cell repertoires of under 700 subjects were profiled by immunosequencing and related to cytomegalovirus serostatus. The study was designed to test whether signatures of past pathogen exposure could be identified by cataloging public T cell receptors. Among over 350 genotyped donors of the cohort, an average of 235,054 unique TCR beta nucleotide sequences were sequenced per donor, roughly 20% of them non-productive. A later genetic analysis used genome-wide SNP genotypes for about 65% of the 666 donors, treating that subset as a discovery cohort. Both class I and class II loci were covered by HLA typing, at four-digit resolution. Summary of the overall study and its limitations: A later genetic analysis associated a missense DCLRE1C variant with V-gene and J-gene trimming of TCR beta chains, and an independent cohort replicated the association. A further reported finding was that TCR beta sequences accurately predicted the HLA-A and HLA-B alleles for most subjects in the first cohort. A later analysis found that TCR association rates varied across HLA loci, with DRB1 alleles showing the most associated TCRs and HLA-C alleles the fewest. In this cohort, only TCR beta chains were sequenced, and detectable features were limited by the absence of alpha or paired-chain data. In the study, some 160 TCR beta chains were listed as associated with cytomegalovirus. In an earlier analysis of fewer than 700 of the donors, most TCR beta V segments appeared in productive rearrangements about 87% or about 30% of the time, broadly matching IMGT annotations. Most TCR sequences were observed very rarely across donors, whereas some public TCRs were present in many individuals. According to the authors, the approach could potentially be generalized to other disease states and immunological phenotypes. Over 15 rarely observed V segments, including chromosome 9 orphons, were excluded from the earlier analysis of approximately 600 of the donors because counts were too low. According to a later analysis, most CMV-associated TCR beta chains appeared to be HLA-restricted, and the HLA associations seemed to be driven largely by CMV exposure. Because some donors lacked HLA typing at each locus, the association tests relied only on the typed subset. In vitro tests confirmed that a few of the cytomegalovirus-associated TCR beta chains recognize cytomegalovirus antigens. Correlated functional status among segregating V segments might be attributable to linkage disequilibrium, but an unknown experimental factor could not be ruled out. When HLA alleles, especially DR and DQ, strongly co-occurred, TCR associations were difficult to assign to individual alleles. Compared with the approximately 720-donor mean, donors in an Asian-associated ancestry cluster had fewer N-insertions in productive TCRs, according to a later genetic analysis. A group of highly shared sequence variants was considered likely to be a technical artifact of the sequencing pipeline. In a later analysis, over 15,000 TCR beta sequences were associated with specific HLA alleles at a false discovery rate of 0.05. Compared with equally common non-associated chains, HLA-associated TCR beta chains in a later analysis were more clonally expanded and had lower generation probabilities. Immune exposure information for the cohort was limited to CMV serostatus. Cytomegalovirus status was reported to be diagnosed by the classifier with high specificity and sensitivity in both the original and validation cohorts. In a later analysis, several top co-occurrence clusters were reported to appear linked to parvovirus B19, influenza, CMV and Epstein-Barr virus. Some IMGT-functional V segments, including TRBV6-2 and TRBV6-3, could not be told apart with the 87-base-pair reads, so those segments were excluded. Presence/absence analyses assumed roughly uniform sequencing depth across donors, an assumption that may not hold.

Turning to this clone: Its antigen specificity is not known. No qualities accompany the bases; no much larger clone lies one base away.

The germline V gene supplies CDR1 SGHTA and CDR2 FQGNSA. Deletion took 2 bases off V and 1 base off J, with a span of 18 bases between the germline ends. From the cysteine up to the phenylalanine, the CDR3 has a length of 18 residues. The CDR3 DNA has 54 bases and is translated from base 1. In total, roughly 670 healthy bone marrow donors made up the cohort. At the time of sampling, all cohort members were nominally healthy, though unrecorded immune exposures were likely present. The donor tested CMV seronegative and was one of the 352 seronegative cohort members. Every donor gave a peripheral blood sample, and the peripheral blood mononuclear cells from that sample were used for TCR beta sequencing. Genomic DNA was extracted from the blood cell samples with the Qiagen DNeasy Blood Extraction Kit. Libraries were made using the immunoSEQ multiplex PCR assay. A mixture of 60 forward primers for TCR Vbeta segments and 13 reverse primers for TCR Jbeta segments was used in the multiplex PCR. The CDR3 region of rearranged TCR beta genes was amplified from genomic DNA with a multiplex PCR assay. Amplified TCR beta libraries were sequenced as 87-base-pair reads on the Illumina HiSeq System. From the authors' description of their analysis: Across the 670 or so repertoires, a later analysis counted about 81 million unique TCR beta chains, approximately 12 million of which were shared by at least two donors. To remove PCR and sequencing errors, raw reads were error-corrected and collapsed into unique sequences using a nearest-neighbor algorithm that merged closely related sequences. Alignment of CDR3 sequences to IMGT reference sequences was used to assign V, D and J gene segments. Each retained sequence needed at least a six-nucleotide match to both a V gene segment and a J gene segment. Rearrangements were classified as productive when the CDR3 lacked stop codons and remained in frame with V and J, and all other rearrangements were classified as non-productive. Following IMGT convention, CDR3 was defined as the stretch from the second conserved V-encoded cysteine up to the conserved J-encoded phenylalanine. The earlier analysis of about 590 of the donors excluded sequences that lacked an unambiguous match to a single V gene segment. In an earlier analysis of approximately 590 of the donors, V segments were called functional above 56.7% productive rearrangements and were called segregating when the between-donor standard deviation exceeded 5%. A statistical classification framework was built for diagnosing cytomegalovirus status from the catalog of TCR beta chain sequences. In a later analysis, V and J genes were assigned by comparing TCR nucleotide sequences against IMGT/GENE-DB human TR gene sequences. The TCRdist pipeline was used in a later analysis to assign CDR3 sequences and most-parsimonious VDJ recombination scenarios. In a later analysis, each TCR beta chain was defined by its CDR3 amino acid sequence together with its V-gene family, and reads without a unique V-gene family were excluded. In a later analysis, fewer than 600 highly shared, low-generation-probability nucleotide sequences were removed to address suspected cross-contamination and a sequencing artifact. In a later analysis, a clonal expansion index for each public chain was calculated from normalized within-repertoire ranks of inferred template counts. A later analysis computed generation probabilities with a VDJ recombination model fitted to out-of-frame rearrangements, and checked the results against IGoR. A later analysis scored TCR-TCR, TCR-HLA and TCR-CMV co-occurrence with hypergeometric tests, applying a repertoire-size bias correction to TCR pairs. To estimate false discovery rates, a later analysis permuted the HLA or CMV assignments 20 times. A later analysis grouped co-occurring TCRs with DBSCAN, adding TCRdist sequence similarity when clustering within HLA-allele-positive subsets. Repertoires with fewer than 30,000 or more than 120,000 public chains were left out of co-occurrence clustering, as were a handful of repertoires with anomalous nucleotide sharing. TCRdb retrieved this table from immuneACCESS and kept in-frame rearrangements only. Not all clones are present; in checked studies, unresolved V genes account for under half, and no reason is known for the remainder. That table furnishes V, J and clone size, whereas the DNA furnished D and trimming. The sample table lists approximately 200,000 clones, less than 85% of them with a count of one. About 0.2% of the sample comes from the top ten.

The V and J segments used are TRBV7-2 and TRBJ1-5; 6 matching bases give a weak D call of TRBD1. Sequencing was carried out using PBMCs. The TCR originated in a girl aged 2 to 9 in good health and CMV-seronegative. Here is the DNA: TGTGCCAGCAGCTTATACGTTCATCCAGGGGCGAGCAATCAGCCCCAGCATTTT. This yields the protein CASSLYVHPGASNQPQHF.